Shown below are 7 T cell receptor beta chains from a single sample sequenced in a study of blood T cell repertoires in COVID-19. Using immunoSEQ multiplex PCR, the repertoire was profiled, and TCRdb retains in-frame clones only, with some absent. The sample holds under 200,000 clones; approximately 86% are singletons and the top ten take about 3.5%. Sequenced: peripheral blood. Receptor source: a man between 65 and 85 years old with acute or convalescent COVID-19.

The chain combines TRBV6-5 with TRBJ2-1, with D possibly TRBD1 on 5 matching bases. Germline CDR1 and CDR2: MNHEY and SVGAGI. CDR3 length equals 14 residues. Trimming shortened V by 7 bases and J by 3 bases, and 13 bases separated the two germline ends. The CDR3 reads CASNQGAHYNEQFF. The CDR3 DNA reads as TGTGCCAGCAATCAAGGGGCGCACTACAATGAGCAGTTCTTC.

The V and J genes are TRBV2 and TRBJ2-7; a possible D gene is TRBD1 (6 bases). The CDR3 sequence is 15 residues long. CDR1 and CDR2 from the germline V gene are SNHLY and FYNNEI. V lost 5 bases, J lost 1 base, and 15 bases lay in between. CDR3 nucleotides: TGTGCCAGCAGTTCTACTTTGGACAGTTCCTACGAGCAGTACTTC. It codes for CASSSTLDSSYEQYF. Based on the CDR3 plus reference TRBV2 and TRBJ2-7, the full variable domain is EPEVTQTPSHQVTQMGQEVILRCVPISNHLYFYWYRQILGQKVEFLVSFYNNEISEKSEIFDDQFSVERPDGSNFTLKIRSTKLEDSAMYFCASSSTLDSSYEQYFGPGTRLTVT.

The chain recombines TRBV28 with TRBJ2-7, with a weak D call TRBD2 (5 bases). The ends were cut back, 5 bases at V and 2 bases at J, with 16 bases in the middle. This CDR3 is 15 amino acids long. The germline gives CDR1 MDHEN, CDR2 SYDVKM. CDR3 in amino acids: CASSGLVRSPYEQYF. The CDR3 region has the DNA TGTGCCAGCAGTGGACTTGTTCGAAGCCCCTACGAGCAGTACTTC.

This clone was detected only once. The chain couples TRBV13 to TRBJ2-3; 15 nucleotides match TRBD2. The CDR3 runs 16 residues. The junction had 4 bases not matched to a gene; V was cut back by 5 bases and J by 4 bases. Germline V gene sequence: CDR1 PRHDT, CDR2 FYEKMQ (reference sequence). The CDR3 sequence is CASSQGLAGGSDTQYF. In nucleotides, the CDR3 is TGTGCCAGCAGCCAAGGACTAGCGGGGGGGTCAGATACGCAGTATTTT.

The chain recombines TRBV21-1 with TRBJ1-5. TRBV21-1 is a pseudogene. This CDR3 has 17 residues. The CDR3 loop is CASSKAGPGAFNQPQHF. The CDR3 DNA follows: TGTGCCAGCAGCAAAGCGGGCCCGGGAGCTTTCAATCAGCCCCAGCATTTT.

This clone was seen a few times. V is TRBV20-1 and J is TRBJ1-5; D perhaps matches TRBD1 (5 bases). V lost 3 bases, J lost 4 bases, and 16 bases lay in between. CDR3 length: 15 amino acids. Germline V gene sequence: CDR1 DFQATT, CDR2 SNEGSKA (reference sequence). The CDR3 sequence: CSASSIAGSNQPQHF. The CDR3 bases are TGCAGTGCTAGTTCCATCGCAGGGTCTAATCAGCCCCAGCATTTT.

This chain uses TRBV4-2 with TRBJ2-4, with D tentatively TRBD2 (6 bases). V lost 4 bases and J 4 bases, leaving 17 bases between the germline ends. This CDR3 contains 16 residues. Looked up from germline, CDR1 is LGHNA and CDR2 is YNFKEQ. The CDR3 reads CASSLITPGGKNIQYF. The CDR3 coding sequence is TGTGCCAGCAGCCTCATCACTCCCGGGGGAAAAAACATTCAGTACTTC.